The sequence of this T cell receptor beta chain was determined in a study of T cell responses to AZD1222 COVID-19 vaccine. Study-level points and caveats: Only after the peak T cell response were repertoires sampled.

To note about this clone: Its specificity is not known.

Germline-derived CDR1 and CDR2 are MDHEN and SYDVKM. The CDR3 runs to 15 residues. Trimming removed 2 bases from V and 4 bases from J, with 14 bases in between. The table came from immunoSEQ multiplex PCR; TCRdb's copy has only in-frame clones and leaves some out. The sample holds 100,000 to 150,000 clones; 92% are singletons and the top ten take more than 13%. This specimen consisted of peripheral blood, obtained on day 0 of AZD1222 vaccination. This chain links TRBV28 with TRBJ1-2; the D is unclear. The receptor comes from an adult in good health. The CDR3 reads CASSLPPPVLYGYTF. The CDR3 DNA reads as TGTGCCAGCAGTTTACCACCTCCTGTCCTCTATGGCTACACCTTC.